Below are 3 T cell receptor beta chains sequenced from a single sample in a study of blood T cell repertoires in COVID-19. Measured with immunoSEQ multiplex PCR; TCRdb has only the in-frame clones, and not every one. This repertoire shows under 200,000 clones, 75% to 95% found once; its top ten account for approximately 0.5%. Sequencing was done on a sample of peripheral blood. These receptors came from a man aged 50-60 years with acute or convalescent COVID-19.

The sample holds a few counts of this clone. The rearrangement links TRBV7-9 to TRBJ1-2; D may be TRBD1 (5 bases). The germline V and J ends were trimmed by 6 bases and 4 bases, with 18 bases remaining between them. The CDR3 has 15 amino acids. CDR1 SEHNR and CDR2 FQNEAQ come from the germline V gene (reference sequence). The CDR3 bases are TGTGCCAGCAGTAAAAATGGGGCCAGTGTCTATGGCTACACCTTC. Translated, it gives CASSKNGASVYGYTF.

The rearrangement uses TRBV10-3 and TRBJ2-3; 8 bases align to TRBD1. The CDR3 is made up of 13 amino acids. The germline V gene has CDR1 ENHRY and CDR2 SYGVKD. The junction had 3 bases not matched to a gene; V was cut back by 6 bases and J by 4 bases. This CDR3 reads CAISNRGADTQYF. For the CDR3, the DNA is TGTGCCATCAGCAACAGGGGGGCAGATACGCAGTATTTT.

The chain recombines TRBV3-1 (or the pseudogene TRBV3-2) with TRBJ1-2; D ambiguous. In germline, CDR1 is LGHDT, CDR2 YNNKEL (reference sequence). V lost 1 base and J lost 4, with 7 bases in between. The CDR3 runs 13 residues. The CDR3 reads CASSQGSGYGYTF. In nucleotides, the CDR3 is TGTGCCAGCAGCCAAGGGTCAGGCTATGGCTACACCTTC.